This T cell receptor (beta chain) was identified in a study of CD4+ T cells in melanoma. Whole-study results and caveats: Reportedly, melanoma neoantigen-specific CD4+ T cells showed varied differentiation states. A reported correlation linked neoantigen-specific CD4+ T cells to CD8+, macrophage and B cell function.

Some clones are missing from TCRdb's copy, which holds only in-frame ones; the method was immunoSEQ multiplex PCR. The sample lists around 15,000 clones; about 60% were seen once. To note about this clone: Antigen specificity is unknown.

The sample was cells from a culture (not recorded whether cultured in vitro). This receptor was identified in a human donor with melanoma.

The CDR3: CASSVAAGYTDTQYF. The CDR3 region has the DNA TGTGCCAGCAGCGTCGCGGCAGGTTACACAGATACGCAGTATTTT. The V and J genes are TRBV9 and TRBJ2-3; D not resolved. The CDR3 is 15 residues long. The germline V and J ends were trimmed by 2 bases and 2 bases, with 12 bases remaining between them. CDR1 SGDLS and CDR2 YYNGEE come from the germline V gene.